This TCR beta chain was retrieved from a study of neurological immune-mediated disorders. The CDR3 totals 14 residues. Germline lookup yields CDR1 SGHRS and CDR2 YFSETQ. The V segment lost 3 bases and the J segment 4 bases; nucleotides outside the gene matches: 5. Findings of the study overall: No sharing of CDR3 amino acid sequences was observed among expanded clones across subjects, suggesting private repertoires in all groups. Clinical features showed no association with the multiple sclerosis repertoire cluster, and MRI features showed none either. When repertoires were grouped phylogenetically, those of 18 of 34 multiple sclerosis patients fell into one related-CDR3 cluster, a possible signature.

TCRdb passed the 5' RACE reads through MiXCR, listing each CDR3 protein once. The table records about 70,000 distinct CDR3 sequences, roughly 4.8% of them present only once. Ten or more counts support this clonotype. Its target is not known. This TCR was recovered from a woman in her seventies with multiple sclerosis. Material: PBMCs. V is TRBV5-1 and J is TRBJ1-2; 8 bases line up with TRBD1. The CDR3: CASSSQGAGYGYTF. Written as DNA, the CDR3 is TGCGCCAGCAGCTCCCAGGGGGCCGGCTATGGCTACACCTTC.